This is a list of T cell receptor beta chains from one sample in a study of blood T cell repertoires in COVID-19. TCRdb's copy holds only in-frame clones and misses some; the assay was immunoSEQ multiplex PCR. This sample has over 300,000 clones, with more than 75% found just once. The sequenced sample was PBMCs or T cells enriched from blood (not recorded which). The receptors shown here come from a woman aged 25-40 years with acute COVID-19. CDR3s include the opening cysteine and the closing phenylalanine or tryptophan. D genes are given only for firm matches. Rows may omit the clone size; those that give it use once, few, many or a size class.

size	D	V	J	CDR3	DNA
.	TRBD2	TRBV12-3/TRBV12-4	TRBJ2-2	CASREGGRELFF	TGTGCCAGCCGGGAGGGAGGGCGAGAGCTGTTTTTT
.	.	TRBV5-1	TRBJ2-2	CASSFGLTGELFF	TGCGCCAGCAGCTTCGGACTGACGGGGGAGCTGTTTTTT
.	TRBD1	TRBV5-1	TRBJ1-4	CASSFNGQGGGEKLFF	TGCGCCAGCAGCTTCAATGGACAGGGAGGAGGTGAAAAACTGTTTTTT
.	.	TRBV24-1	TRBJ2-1	CATSDFGGTVYNEQFF	TGTGCCACCAGTGATTTTGGCGGGACAGTTTACAATGAGCAGTTCTTC
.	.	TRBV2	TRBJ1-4	CASSQWTATNEKLFF	TGTGCCAGCAGCCAATGGACTGCAACTAATGAAAAACTGTTTTTT
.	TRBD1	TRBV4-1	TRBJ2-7	CASSQDGTGFYEQYF	TGCGCCAGCAGCCAAGATGGGACAGGGTTTTACGAGCAGTACTTC
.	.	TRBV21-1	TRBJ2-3	CASSKGSDRVCTDTQYF	TGTGCCAGCAGCAAAGGATCGGACAGGGTATGCACAGATACGCAGTATTTT
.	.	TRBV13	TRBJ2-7	CASSATHRSYEQYF	TGTGCCAGCAGCGCCACCCACAGAAGCTACGAGCAGTACTTC
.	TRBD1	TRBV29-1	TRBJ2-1	CSVRPGTVTEEQFF	TGCAGCGTTCGGCCCGGGACAGTAACGGAGGAGCAGTTCTTC
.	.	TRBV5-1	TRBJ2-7	CASSFGNHEQYF	TGCGCCAGCAGCTTCGGGAATCATGAGCAGTACTTC
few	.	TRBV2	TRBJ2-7	CASSEALTTGRVEQYF	TGTGCCAGCAGTGAAGCGCTGACAACAGGGAGAGTCGAGCAGTACTTC
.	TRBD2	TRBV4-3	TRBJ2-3	CASSPEGLAGNLDTQYF	TGCGCCAGCAGCCCAGAGGGTCTAGCGGGGAATCTAGATACGCAGTATTTT
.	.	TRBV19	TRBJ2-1	CASGTRGPSYNEQFF	TGTGCCAGTGGAACCAGAGGGCCCTCCTACAATGAGCAGTTCTTC
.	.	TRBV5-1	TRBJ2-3	CASSLDSGGPTDTQYF	TGCGCCAGCAGCTTGGACTCGGGGGGCCCCACAGATACGCAGTATTTT
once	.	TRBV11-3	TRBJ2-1	CASSLRGYNEQFF	TGTGCCAGCAGCTTACGGGGCTACAATGAGCAGTTCTTC
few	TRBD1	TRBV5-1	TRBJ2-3	CASSSMGQEYSTDTQYF	TGCGCCAGCAGCTCGATGGGACAGGAGTACAGCACAGATACGCAGTATTTT